This TCR beta chain was identified during a study of blood T cell repertoires in COVID-19. Study-level information: From the United States, Italy and Spain came samples of acute and convalescent COVID-19. Nucleic acid was either cDNA or gDNA, and it came from T cells, B-cell-depleted T cells, or PBMCs.

V lost 2 bases, J lost 6 bases, and 11 bases stayed unmatched. This CDR3 contains 17 residues. Looked up from germline, CDR1 is MNHEY and CDR2 is SMNVEV (reference sequence). Authors' methods: By means of reference gene primer amplification, nucleated cell counts were estimated. TCRdb's table, derived via immunoSEQ multiplex PCR, lists solely in-frame clones and lacks some. V, J and clone size derive from that table, while D and trimming were established from the DNA sequence. The profile shows about 210,000 clones, 89% of them singletons. The receptor was derived from a woman in her 40s with acute or convalescent COVID-19. The material sequenced was peripheral blood. The chain uses TRBV27 and TRBJ1-2; 11 bases map to TRBD1. CDR3 nucleotide sequence: TGTGCCAGCAGTTTAGCCCATGGGACAGGGGGTAGGGATGGCTACACCTTC. Amino acids: CASSLAHGTGGRDGYTF.